This TCR beta chain was documented in a study of T-cell reconstitution after alpha-beta-depleted transplantation in children. There are a few counts of this clonotype. Construction of the TCRbeta library involved unique molecular identifiers. Each CDR3 protein is one row after TCRdb ran MiXCR on the PCR reads. The repertoire holds around 250,000 distinct CDR3 sequences, with over 8% as singletons. CDR3 length: 16 amino acids. With 4 bases clipped from V and 7 bases from J, the junction kept 7 bases outside the gene matches. Germline lookup yields CDR1 SGHRS and CDR2 YFSETQ. The specimen comprised PBMCs from the stem cell graft donor, sampled from the stem cell graft. This receptor was obtained from a human donor who donated a stem cell graft to a child with SCID. The rearrangement uses TRBV5-1 and TRBJ2-1; 14 positions match TRBD2. The CDR3 sequence: CASSTTSGGAVNEQFF. DNA for the CDR3: TGCGCCAGCAGCACGACTAGCGGGGGGGCCGTGAATGAGCAGTTCTTC.